Reported below is one T cell receptor beta chain. Its antigen is unidentified. The source of the sample is a study of T cell responses to AZD1222 COVID-19 vaccine. The table came from immunoSEQ multiplex PCR; TCRdb's copy has only in-frame clones and leaves some out. The sample features about 140,000 clones, with under 2.5% in its top ten. Findings of the study overall: Spike-specific TCR breadth and depth both grew after two AZD1222 doses. The study identified only a handful of AZD1222 recipients as seropositive at baseline.

CDR3 length: 20 amino acids. Deletions cut 6 bases from V and 0 bases from J, with 30 bases between. In germline, CDR1 is MDHEN, CDR2 SYDVKM. The chain joins TRBV28 to TRBJ2-7; possible D gene TRBD2, 6 bases. Sequenced material: peripheral blood. The receptor comes from an adult in good health. The CDR3 sequence: CASSYFGLGFRERSSYEQYF. CDR3 DNA: TGTGCCAGCAGCTATTTTGGTTTGGGATTCCGGGAGCGCAGCTCCTACGAGCAGTACTTC. Drawing the rest from reference TRBV28 and TRBJ2-7, the complete variable domain is DVKVTQSSRYLVKRTGEKVFLECVQDMDHENMFWYRQDPGLGLRLIYFSYDVKMKEKGDIPEGYSVSREKKERFSLILESASTNQTSMYLCASSYFGLGFRERSSYEQYFGPGTRLTVT.